Here is one T cell receptor beta chain with its context. Its antigen is still unknown. The sample contains more than one DNA sequence encoding this CDR3. Donors were healthy HIV-negative adults without recently reported acute infections or vaccinations. This entry belongs to a study of shared clonotypes between healthy human individuals. Original data processing: Filtering differed for immunoSEQ, which gave only junction sequences without quality scores. Produced via immunoSEQ multiplex PCR; TCRdb's table is partial and in-frame only. Clonal size and the V and J genes are those of that table, whereas D and trimming came from the DNA. Of about 2.3 million clones listed, approximately 95% are singletons. The CDR3 totals 14 residues. Trimming stripped 1 base from V and 2 bases from J, with 8 bases between. Looked up from germline, CDR1 is SGHNT and CDR2 is YENEEA. Study results and limitations: The four-donor shared clonotypes exceeded non-shared clonotypes in generation probability, with non-shared ones scoring lower. Of the naive CD4 clonotypes, around 5.2% were shared across a handful of donors.

The V gene is TRBV11-3, the J gene TRBJ2-5; D remains ambiguous. Sequenced material: naive CD4+ T cells from PBMCs. The subset here: CD45RA+ positively selected. The sequence was obtained from a man aged 18 to 30 in good health. Some clones in this sample may be carry-over from other donors' samples. CDR3 loop: CASSLGPEQETQYF. Here the CDR3 DNA reads TGTGCCAGCAGCTTAGGCCCGGAGCAAGAGACCCAGTACTTC.